This T cell receptor (beta chain) was recorded in a study of T cells in Graves' hyperthyroidism and ophthalmopathy. About the research overall: Upon initial diagnosis and before any treatment, peripheral blood was collected.

Findings of the study overall: Prediction of ophthalmopathy progression came a median approximately 7 months pre-onset.

Ophthalmopathy cases met thresholds of Clinical Activity Score at least 3, NOSPECS grade at least 4 and duration under 3 months. CDR1 and CDR2 (germline): KGHSH, LQKENI. Germline trimming cut 3 bases from V and 0 bases from J; bases unmatched to any gene: 8. The CDR3 runs to 17 residues. This clonotype was counted only a few times. Its target is unknown. The TCR beta CDR3 regions underwent amplification using RNA transcripts as the source. An initial round of RT-PCR targeting the TCR CDR3 relied on the HTBI primer set. TCRdb processed the multiplex PCR reads anew with MiXCR; each CDR3 protein has one entry. The sample holds a few hundred thousand distinct CDR3 sequences; 20% to 25% are singletons and the top ten take around 47%.

The receptor was derived from an older woman with Graves' ophthalmopathy. The chain links TRBV18 to TRBJ1-1, with 9 nucleotides matching TRBD1. Sequenced input: blood. This CDR3 reads CASSPTEQGALNTEAFF. CDR3 sequence (DNA): TGTGCCAGCTCACCGACTGAACAGGGGGCCCTGAACACTGAAGCTTTCTTT.